The 28 T cell receptor beta chains below come from one sample, sequenced in a study of blood T cell repertoires in COVID-19. Clones were sequenced by immunoSEQ multiplex PCR, and TCRdb holds only the in-frame ones, with some missing. Of about 83,000 clones in the sample, roughly 86% were seen once. The specimen was peripheral blood. These receptors were collected from a man aged 80 or over with active or convalescent COVID-19.

The rearrangement uses TRBV5-1 and TRBJ2-5; 8 bases agree with TRBD1. J was trimmed by 1 base and V by 0 bases; bases with no gene match: 11. The CDR3 runs 18 residues. Germline CDR1 and CDR2: SGHRS and YFSETQ. CDR3 DNA: TGCGCCAGCAGCTTGGGGGCCTTACAGGGGGGCTTCCAAGAGACCCAGTACTTC. It encodes CASSLGALQGGFQETQYF. The whole variable domain, filled in from reference TRBV5-1 and TRBJ2-5, reads KAGVTQTPRYLIKTRGQQVTLSCSPISGHRSVSWYQQTPGQGLQFLFEYFSETQRNKGNFPGRFSGRQFSNSRSEMNVSTLELGDSALYLCASSLGALQGGFQETQYFGPGTRLLVL.

This clone was detected only once. The gene calls are TRBV18 and TRBJ1-1; D gene ambiguous. Trimming left V 4 bases short and J 2 bases short, with 8 bases between. In germline, CDR1 is KGHSH, CDR2 LQKENI. The CDR3 sequence is 13 residues long. The CDR3 reads CASSRRENTEAFF. In DNA form, the CDR3 reads TGTGCCAGCTCACGCCGGGAAAACACTGAAGCTTTCTTT.

The J gene is TRBJ1-1, the V gene TRBV2; no definite D call. In germline, CDR1 is SNHLY, CDR2 FYNNEI. The CDR3 is made up of 13 amino acids. V lost 8 bases to trimming and J lost 11 bases, with 21 bases between them. CDR3 coding DNA: TGTGCCAGCCACCGAGGGCAGGCCCTTGGGGCTTTCTTT. This codes for CASHRGQALGAFF.

The chain links TRBV6-1 to TRBJ1-2; D is uncertain. The V end lost 3 bases, the J end lost 8 bases, and 4 bases lay between the germline ends. CDR3 length equals 10 residues. CDR1 and CDR2 from the germline V gene are MNHNS and SASEGT. DNA for the CDR3: TGTGCCAGCAGTGACCAGGGCTACACCTTC. Protein product: CASSDQGYTF.

This chain joins TRBV28 and TRBJ1-5; 10 bases are a match to TRBD1. The CDR3 consists of 14 residues. Germline V gene sequence: CDR1 MDHEN, CDR2 SYDVKM. V lost 5 bases to trimming and J lost 6 bases; unmatched junction nucleotides: 4. The CDR3 loop is CASSLGQGSQPQHF. CDR3 bases: TGTGCCAGCAGTCTGGGACAGGGGAGTCAGCCCCAGCATTTT.

The chain carries TRBV2 and TRBJ1-4; no clear D. Trimming shortened V by 11 bases and J by 8 bases, and 18 bases separated the two germline ends. The CDR3 extends over 13 amino acids. The germline V gene encodes CDR1 SNHLY and CDR2 FYNNEI. CDR3 bases: TGTGCCGGTTCATCTGGTGTCCGGGAAAAACTGTTTTTT. It translates to CAGSSGVREKLFF.

V usage is TRBV7-9 and J usage is TRBJ2-5; TRBD2 agrees at 14 bases. J lost 2 bases, V lost 4 bases, and 9 bases had no gene match. The CDR3 is 18 residues long. Per the germline V gene, CDR1 is SEHNR and CDR2 is FQNEAQ (reference sequence). CDR3 DNA: TGTGCCAGCAGCTACCCTGGACTAGCGGGGGGACCACAAGAGACCCAGTACTTC. It encodes CASSYPGLAGGPQETQYF.

The V call is TRBV6-5, the J call TRBJ1-1; D may be TRBD1 (6 bases). Germline V gene lookup returns CDR1 MNHEY and CDR2 SVGAGI. Trimming pared 7 bases from V and 7 bases from J, leaving 13 bases between. This CDR3 is 12 amino acids long. CDR3 sequence (DNA): TGTGCCAGCAACCAATGGGGGCTTGAAGCTTTCTTT. Its translation: CASNQWGLEAFF.

The V gene is TRBV27, the J gene TRBJ1-6; 9 bases fit TRBD1. The trim removed 5 bases at V and 9 bases at J, leaving 11 bases unmatched. The germline CDR1 and CDR2 sequences are MNHEY and SMNVEV (reference sequence). The CDR3 contains 16 residues. The CDR3 protein is CASSHGQGIFFSPLHF. Here the CDR3 DNA reads TGTGCCAGCAGTCACGGACAGGGGATTTTTTTTTCACCCCTCCACTTT.

This clone was seen repeatedly, ten times or more. This chain connects TRBV9 to TRBJ1-6; 9 nucleotides match TRBD1. The V segment lost 2 bases and the J segment 9 bases; nucleotides outside the gene matches: 6. Germline V gene sequence: CDR1 SGDLS, CDR2 YYNGEE. This CDR3 contains 15 residues. Written as DNA, the CDR3 is TGTGCCAGCAGCGTTGGACAGGGGACTGTTTCACCCCTCCACTTT. Its protein is CASSVGQGTVSPLHF.

This chain connects TRBV10-1 to TRBJ1-1; no clear D. The length of the CDR3 is 14 residues. Per germline, CDR1 WNHNN and CDR2 SYGVQD (reference sequence). V gave up 5 bases and J gave up 1 base, with 11 bases separating them. The chain's CDR3 is CASSLTRENTEAFF. The CDR3 nucleotides are TGCGCCAGCAGTTTAACCCGGGAGAACACTGAAGCTTTCTTT.

This chain uses TRBV19 with TRBJ2-6, with 7 bases matching TRBD2. CDR3 length: 15 residues. Germline V lookup: CDR1 LNHDA, CDR2 SQIVND (reference sequence). V shed 10 bases and J 0 bases; nucleotides not matched to a gene: 6. CDR3 bases: TGTGCCACAAGGGAGGGCAGCTCTGGGGCCAACGTCCTGACTTTC. It encodes CATREGSSGANVLTF.

This clone was seen more than once but under ten times. The J gene is TRBJ2-5, the V gene TRBV21-1; TRBD2, as called in the table, went unchecked against the DNA. TRBV21-1 is a recognized pseudogene. This CDR3 region has 14 residues. In nucleotides, the CDR3 is TGTGCCAGCAGCAAAAGTGACTGTCAAGAGACCCAGTACTTC. Its protein product is CASSKSDCQETQYF.

This clone was seen only a few times. This chain joins TRBV5-4 and TRBJ2-2; maybe TRBD2 (5 bases). The CDR3 contains 15 residues. Germline values: CDR1 SGHNT, CDR2 YYREEE (reference sequence). V was clipped by 6 bases and J by 3 bases, with 15 bases between them. The CDR3 DNA follows: TGTGCCAGCAAGGCGGGTAATGTGGACACCGGGGAGCTGTTTTTT. This gives the protein CASKAGNVDTGELFF.

The V gene is TRBV18, the J gene TRBJ1-5; 7 bases are a match to TRBD1. Germline CDR1 reads KGHSH; CDR2 reads LQKENI. Germline trimming cut 6 bases from V and 7 bases from J; bases unmatched to any gene: 9. The CDR3 covers 14 residues. The CDR3 DNA follows: TGTGCCAGCTCCCGAGAGGGGGCATTGCAGCCCCAGCATTTT. It yields the protein CASSREGALQPQHF.

This clone was detected only once. V is TRBV21-1 and J is TRBJ2-7; the D call in the table, TRBD2, was not verified against the DNA. TRBV21-1 constitutes a pseudogene. This CDR3 contains 15 residues. The CDR3 bases are TGTGCCAGCAGCAAAGCACTAGCGGGAGGGCCCGAGCAGTACGTC. Translating gives CASSKALAGGPEQYV.

CDR3 DNA: TGCAGCGTGGACGCCGGGACAGGGTTTAACTATGGCTACACCTTC. This codes for CSVDAGTGFNYGYTF. The chain combines TRBV29-1 with TRBJ1-2; TRBD1 matches 9 bases. The CDR3 consists of 15 residues. Germline trimming cut 6 bases from V and 1 base from J; bases unmatched to any gene: 9. Germline V gene data show CDR1 as SQVTM and CDR2 as ANQGSEA.

This chain connects TRBV6-4 to TRBJ1-1; weak D call: TRBD1 (5 bases). CDR3 size: 13 residues. The V end lost 3 bases, the J end lost 3 bases, and 8 bases lay between the germline ends. Germline V gene lookup returns CDR1 MRHNA and CDR2 SNTAGT. DNA for the CDR3: TGTGCCAGCAGTGAAGGGGCCGACACTGAAGCTTTCTTT. It encodes CASSEGADTEAFF.

J is TRBJ1-5 and V is TRBV19; 11 nucleotides agree with TRBD1. The CDR3 sequence is 15 residues long. V lost 7 bases to trimming and J lost 2 bases; unmatched junction nucleotides: 4. Germline CDR1 LNHDA, CDR2 SQIVND (reference sequence). CDR3 sequence reads: CASTQGQGGNQPQHF. CDR3 in DNA: TGTGCCAGTACCCAGGGACAGGGGGGCAATCAGCCCCAGCATTTT.

The chain employs TRBV5-1 and TRBJ1-2, with 11 bases identical to TRBD1. The CDR3 totals 17 residues. The J segment lost 1 base and the V segment lost 1 base, leaving 6 bases of the junction unmatched. Germline CDR1 SGHRS, CDR2 YFSETQ. The CDR3: CASSLKGQGAINYGYTF. In DNA, the CDR3 is TGCGCCAGCAGCTTGAAAGGACAGGGGGCGATTAACTATGGCTACACCTTC.

The chain uses TRBV5-1 and TRBJ2-5; TRBD1 agrees at 8 bases. The CDR3 contains 14 residues. Germline loops: CDR1 SGHRS, CDR2 YFSETQ. The trim removed 4 bases at V and 5 bases at J, leaving 7 bases unmatched. The CDR3 reads CASSGQGQAETQYF. For the CDR3, the DNA is TGCGCCAGCAGCGGACAGGGACAGGCGGAGACCCAGTACTTC.

J is TRBJ2-3 and V is TRBV7-2; 9 nucleotides line up with TRBD2. Trimming took 5 bases from V and 5 from J; bases not matched to a gene: 17. The CDR3 has 18 residues. CDR1 is SGHTA, CDR2 FQGNSA, per germline. In DNA form, the CDR3 reads TGTGCCAGCAGCCCCCCCGGCGTGGGCGGGGGGGTTATAGATACGCAGTATTTT. This gives the protein CASSPPGVGGGVIDTQYF.

The rearrangement links TRBV7-2 to TRBJ1-6; 8 positions match TRBD1. Trimming cost V 8 bases and J 2 bases; bases outside gene matches: 2. Germline V gives CDR1 SGHTA, CDR2 FQGNSA. The CDR3 has 14 residues. The CDR3: CASGQGPYNSPLHF. CDR3 bases: TGTGCCAGCGGACAGGGACCCTATAATTCACCCCTCCACTTT. The full variable domain, completed using reference TRBV7-2 and TRBJ1-6, is GAGVSQSPSNKVTEKGKDVELRCDPISGHTALYWYRQSLGQGLEFLIYFQGNSAPDKSGLPSDRFSAERTGGSVSTLTIQRTQQEDSAVYLCASGQGPYNSPLHFGNGTRLTVT.

J is TRBJ2-2 and V is TRBV27; 11 bases map to TRBD2. With 3 bases clipped from V and 6 bases from J, the junction kept 6 bases outside the gene matches. The length of the CDR3 is 16 residues. Germline assignment: CDR1 MNHEY and CDR2 SMNVEV (reference sequence). CDR3 nucleotides: TGTGCCAGCAGTTTGAGGGCTAGCGGGAGGCCCGGGGAGCTGTTTTTT. Protein sequence: CASSLRASGRPGELFF.

The table lists this clone with a few counts. The CDR3 reads CASSRQVNTEAFF. The DNA of the CDR3 is TGTGCCAGCAGCCGACAGGTGAACACTGAAGCTTTCTTT. This rearrangement joins TRBV12-3 or TRBV12-4 to TRBJ1-1; tentative D call: TRBD1 (6 bases). There are 13 residues in the CDR3. Trimming took off 6 bases at V and 0 bases at J, with 8 bases between the two ends.

V is TRBV7-2 and J is TRBJ1-5; D is ambiguous. The germline V gene has CDR1 SGHTA and CDR2 FQGNSA. With 6 bases removed from V and 4 bases from J, the gap between germline ends came to 10 bases. This CDR3 comprises 13 residues. The CDR3 protein is CASSLRENQPQHF. As DNA, the CDR3 is TGTGCCAGCAGTTTACGGGAGAATCAGCCCCAGCATTTT.

The chain links TRBV6-2 or TRBV6-3 to TRBJ2-7; D is unresolved. The CDR3 is made up of 14 amino acids. Germline CDR1 reads MNHEY; CDR2 reads SVGEGT. Deletions cut 0 bases from V and 2 bases from J, with 8 bases between. CDR3 nucleotide sequence: TGTGCCAGCAGTTACTCGGCCAGGACCTACGAGCAGTACGTC. This sequence encodes CASSYSARTYEQYV.

The chain links TRBV5-1 to TRBJ2-5; weak D call: TRBD2 (5 bases). This CDR3 is 16 amino acids long. Germline values: CDR1 SGHRS, CDR2 YFSETQ. Trimming removed 0 bases at V and 2 bases at J, with 14 bases between. CDR3 in DNA: TGCGCCAGCAGCTTGGTGACCTTTCGCGGGCAAGAGACCCAGTACTTC. Protein sequence: CASSLVTFRGQETQYF.